This TCR beta chain originates from a study of T cell responses to AZD1222 COVID-19 vaccine. General study findings and limits: Clonal diversity was possibly underestimated, and white British individuals and females predominated among donors.

The CDR3 runs to 15 residues. The V gene's germline CDR1 is SGHTS and CDR2 YDEGEE. V was cut by 0 bases and J by 6 bases, with 14 bases left in between. Note on this clone: The antigen is undetermined.

The table came from immunoSEQ multiplex PCR; TCRdb's copy has only in-frame clones and leaves some out. The sample consists of around 130,000 clones, 86% of them appearing once. The TCR comes from an adult in good health. The V call is TRBV5-8, the J call TRBJ2-3; TRBD1 is a possible D gene (6 bases). The sample in question was peripheral blood, obtained on day 0 of AZD1222 vaccination. The CDR3 DNA follows: TGTGCCAGCAGCTTGGTACAGGGCGGCGTGGATACGCAGTATTTT. Amino acids: CASSLVQGGVDTQYF.